These 25 T cell receptor beta chains came from one sample sequenced in a study of T-cell memory formation after mild COVID-19. TCRdb fed the 5' RACE reads into MiXCR, producing one record per CDR3 protein. The sample holds 350,000 to 450,000 distinct CDR3 sequences, around 30% seen once. Sequenced sample: PBMCs or a T cell subset sorted from them (not recorded which). These receptor sequences come from an adult woman who had mild COVID-19 (a few samples of this study predate the infection). Cell type and time point are not known.

This clonotype was seen repeatedly, ten times or more. In DNA, the CDR3 is TGCGCCAGCAGCTTGGGGGCGGGAGGCCAGCCCCAGCATTTT. It specifies CASSLGAGGQPQHF. The chain is built from TRBV5-1 and TRBJ1-5; no clear D. CDR1 and CDR2 (germline): SGHRS, YFSETQ. V was trimmed by 0 bases and J by 7 bases, leaving 11 bases between them. CDR3 length equals 14 residues.

This clonotype turned up a few times. The chain links TRBV4-1 to TRBJ2-7; 7 positions match TRBD1. The CDR3 spans 14 residues. Germline assignment: CDR1 MGHRA and CDR2 YSYEKL. V shed 4 bases, J shed 4 bases, and the junction held 7 bases outside the gene matches. In DNA, the CDR3 is TGCGCCAGCAGCCCCGTAACAGGGGAATACGAGCAGTACTTC. It yields the protein CASSPVTGEYEQYF.

This clonotype occurred a few times. The chain carries TRBV12-3 or TRBV12-4 and TRBJ2-3, with 11 bases aligning to TRBD2. The V gene end was trimmed by 6 bases and the J gene end by 5 bases; junction bases not matched to a gene: 7. The CDR3 spans 15 residues. CDR3 protein: CASRRTSGPEDTQYF. The CDR3 bases are TGTGCCAGCAGACGGACTAGCGGGCCTGAAGATACGCAGTATTTT.

The chain joins TRBV18 to TRBJ2-1, with D perhaps assigned TRBD1 or TRBD2 (6 bases each). Trimming cost V 2 bases and J 5 bases, with 16 bases left between them. CDR3 length equals 16 residues. In germline, CDR1 is KGHSH, CDR2 LQKENI. In DNA form, the CDR3 reads TGTGCCAGCTCACCATCATGGGGGGCTGGAGACAATGAGCAGTTCTTC. It is translated as CASSPSWGAGDNEQFF.

This clonotype was seen just once. This chain connects TRBV29-1 to TRBJ1-1; D is possibly TRBD1 (5 bases). The germline V gene encodes CDR1 SQVTM and CDR2 ANQGSEA. Trimming removed 4 bases at V and 6 bases at J, with 12 bases between. CDR3 length equals 12 residues. CDR3 residues: CSVGRGGSEAFF. CDR3 in DNA: TGCAGCGTTGGTAGGGGCGGCTCTGAAGCTTTCTTT.

In this sample, this clonotype turned up once. A much larger clone lies one base from this, so it may be a read error. The chain recombines TRBV24-1 with TRBJ2-7; the match to TRBD1 covers 7 bases. There are 14 residues in the CDR3. V dropped 4 bases and J dropped 6; count of bases not matched to a gene: 8. Per the germline V gene, CDR1 is KGHDR and CDR2 is SFDVKD. The CDR3 DNA reads TGTGCCACCAGTGACTCGACAGGGCCGTGCGAGCAGTACTTC. Translation: CATSDSTGPCEQYF.

The chain couples TRBV5-6 to TRBJ2-5; D gene ambiguous. The CDR3 extends over 14 amino acids. V was pared by 0 bases and J by 12 bases, with 18 bases between. Germline V gene sequence: CDR1 SGHDT, CDR2 YYEEEE. The CDR3 is CASSLESTRTHEYF. DNA for the CDR3: TGTGCCAGCAGCTTGGAATCGACGCGGACCCACGAGTACTTC.

This clonotype was observed a few times. This chain joins TRBV11-3 and TRBJ1-2, with 9 bases matching TRBD1. The junction had 3 bases not matched to a gene; V was cut back by 3 bases and J by 7 bases. The CDR3 runs 13 residues. Germline loops: CDR1 SGHNT, CDR2 YENEEA. The DNA of the CDR3 is TGTGCCAGCAGCTTTACACAGGGGGCTGGCTACACCTTC. Translation: CASSFTQGAGYTF. Full variable domain (remainder filled in from reference TRBV11-3 and TRBJ1-2): EAGVVQSPRYKIIEKKQPVAFWCNPISGHNTLYWYLQNLGQGPELLIRYENEEAVDDSQLPKDRFSAERLKGVDSTLKIQPAELGDSAVYLCASSFTQGAGYTFGSGTRLTVV.

This clonotype was found a few times. The CDR3 DNA reads TGTGCCAGCAGTTTATCGGGACATTGGAACACTGAAGCTTTCTTT. Amino acids: CASSLSGHWNTEAFF. The chain links TRBV12-3 or TRBV12-4 to TRBJ1-1; possibly TRBD1 for D (6 bases). V was shortened by 2 bases and J by 1 base, with 11 bases between the two germline ends. CDR3 size: 15 residues.

This clonotype was detected only a few times. V gene TRBV4-2 combines with J gene TRBJ2-1; TRBD2 is a possible D gene (6 bases). In germline, CDR1 is LGHNA, CDR2 YNFKEQ. The CDR3 is made up of 15 amino acids. Deletions cut 0 bases from V and 5 bases from J, with 11 bases between. The CDR3 loop reads CASSQDGRDNNEQFF. The CDR3, as DNA: TGTGCCAGCAGCCAAGACGGGCGGGATAACAATGAGCAGTTCTTC.

V is TRBV4-3 and J is TRBJ2-1, with 7 bases matching TRBD2. Trimming cost V 3 bases and J 1 base; bases outside gene matches: 6. Germline V gives CDR1 LGHNA, CDR2 YSLEER. This CDR3 has 16 amino acids. CDR3 DNA: TGCGCCAGCAGCCAGGGGGTAGCGGGTTCCTACAATGAGCAGTTCTTC. The encoded protein is CASSQGVAGSYNEQFF.

The table lists this clonotype with a few counts. The chain couples TRBV7-9 to TRBJ2-1; D is undetermined. Germline CDR1 is SEHNR and CDR2 is FQNEAQ (reference sequence). The CDR3 sequence is 14 residues long. Trimming stripped 8 bases from V and 6 bases from J, with 17 bases between. CDR3 protein: CASDIFHGPNEQFF. The CDR3 DNA reads TGTGCCAGCGATATCTTCCATGGGCCCAATGAGCAGTTCTTC.

The rearrangement uses TRBV20-1 and TRBJ2-1, with 16 bases matching TRBD2. CDR1 is DFQATT and CDR2 is SNEGSKA in the germline V gene (reference sequence). V lost 4 bases and J lost 1; bases outside the gene matches: 7. The CDR3 runs 18 residues. Here the CDR3 reads CSATEGTSGRGSYNEQFF. In DNA form, the CDR3 reads TGCAGTGCTACCGAGGGGACTAGCGGGAGGGGATCCTACAATGAGCAGTTCTTC.

The rearrangement joins TRBV20-1 to TRBJ2-7; D uncertain. V was shortened by 8 bases and J by 2 bases, with 13 bases between the two germline ends. The CDR3 covers 12 residues. The germline V gene encodes CDR1 DFQATT and CDR2 SNEGSKA (reference sequence). For the CDR3, the DNA is TGCAGTACTCCAGATACCACCTACGAGCAGTACTTC. Protein product: CSTPDTTYEQYF.

This chain uses TRBV29-1 with TRBJ1-2; 7 bases line up with TRBD1. Germline CDR1 reads SQVTM; CDR2 reads ANQGSEA. Germline trimming cut 7 bases from V and 5 bases from J; bases unmatched to any gene: 16. The CDR3 has 15 amino acids. CDR3 nucleotide sequence: TGCAGCGCTGCCCACCACTCCGGGACAGTTTATGGCTACACCTTC. Encoded protein: CSAAHHSGTVYGYTF. The full variable domain, completed using reference TRBV29-1 and TRBJ1-2, is SAVISQKPSRDICQRGTSLTIQCQVDSQVTMMFWYRQQPGQSLTLIATANQGSEATYESGFVIDKFPISRPNLTFSTLTVSNMSPEDSSIYLCSAAHHSGTVYGYTFGSGTRLTVV.

The chain couples TRBV15 to TRBJ2-3; D unresolved. Trimming left V 0 bases short and J 6 bases short, with 7 bases between. The V gene's germline CDR1 is LNHNV and CDR2 YYDKDF (reference sequence). The length of the CDR3 is 13 residues. CDR3 amino acids: CATSRDLEDTQYF. The CDR3 bases are TGTGCCACCAGCAGAGATTTGGAGGATACGCAGTATTTT.

V usage is TRBV7-6 and J usage is TRBJ2-3, with D maybe TRBD2 (6 bases). This CDR3 spans 16 amino acids. The V gene lost 1 base and the J gene lost 0 bases, with 11 bases spanning the gap. From germline, CDR1 is SGHVS and CDR2 FNYEAQ. Here the CDR3 DNA reads TGTGCCAGCAGCTTAGTCGCTAGCGAGAGCACAGATACGCAGTATTTT. This encodes CASSLVASESTDTQYF.

This clonotype has more than one count but fewer than ten. This chain uses TRBV5-5 with TRBJ2-5, with unresolved D. The CDR3 has 14 amino acids. Trimming left V 4 bases short and J 5 bases short, with 15 bases between. In germline, CDR1 is SGHKS, CDR2 YYEKEE (reference sequence). Here the CDR3 reads CASSPTSTTETQYF. For the CDR3, the DNA is TGTGCCAGCAGCCCCACATCTACAACGGAGACCCAGTACTTC.

At least ten counts were recorded for this clonotype. This chain joins TRBV5-1 and TRBJ1-1, with 7 bases aligning to TRBD1. CDR1 is SGHRS and CDR2 is YFSETQ in the germline V gene. The ends lost 0 bases at V and 9 bases at J; junction bases unmatched: 2. The CDR3 sequence is 12 residues long. This chain's CDR3 is CASSLETGQAFF. The CDR3 DNA reads TGCGCCAGCAGCTTGGAGACAGGGCAAGCTTTCTTT.

The chain uses TRBV30 and TRBJ2-5, with D possibly matching TRBD2 (5 bases). The ends were cut back, 2 bases at V and 2 bases at J, with 9 bases in the middle. CDR3 length equals 13 residues. Germline CDR1 reads GTSNPN; CDR2 reads SVGIG (reference sequence). In DNA form, the CDR3 reads TGTGCCTGGAGTCCTTGGACTCAAGAGACCCAGTACTTC. It is translated as CAWSPWTQETQYF.

Only a few counts were recorded for this clonotype. The chain employs TRBV12-3 or TRBV12-4 and TRBJ1-2; D is undetermined. CDR3 length equals 15 residues. Trimming took off 7 bases at V and 8 bases at J, with 23 bases between the two ends. This chain's CDR3 is CASTYWRALAYGYTF. Here the CDR3 DNA reads TGTGCCAGCACCTACTGGAGAGCCCTGGCATACGGCTACACCTTC.

This chain links TRBV29-1 with TRBJ2-7, with TRBD1 matching 7 bases. The CDR3 runs 12 residues. Germline CDR1 reads SQVTM; CDR2 reads ANQGSEA. Unmatched junction bases numbered 1, after V lost 5 bases and J lost 0 bases. CDR3 protein: CSVKGASYEQYF. The CDR3 nucleotides are TGCAGCGTTAAGGGGGCCTCCTACGAGCAGTACTTC.

J is TRBJ2-3 and V is TRBV5-1, with D unclear. V was trimmed by 9 bases and J by 2 bases, leaving 13 bases between them. This CDR3 has 13 amino acids. CDR1 and CDR2 (germline): SGHRS, YFSETQ. The CDR3 loop reads CATQIEDTDTQYF. The DNA of the CDR3 is TGCGCCACCCAGATCGAGGACACAGATACGCAGTATTTT.

The chain uses TRBV3-1 and TRBJ1-1; D uncertain. Per the germline V gene, CDR1 is LGHDT and CDR2 is YNNKEL (reference sequence). The CDR3 covers 13 residues. V was clipped by 2 bases and J by 0 bases, with 4 bases between them. The CDR3 DNA is TGTGCCAGCAGCCAAAGGCTGAACACTGAAGCTTTCTTT. Protein: CASSQRLNTEAFF.

This chain uses TRBV20-1 with TRBJ1-2; D is undetermined. This CDR3 is 11 amino acids long. Germline CDR1 is DFQATT and CDR2 is SNEGSKA (reference sequence). The V and J ends lost 2 bases and 8 bases respectively, with 9 bases between them. The CDR3 DNA reads TGCAGTGCTAGAACACAGAAGGGCTACACCTTC. As protein: CSARTQKGYTF.